Included here is one T cell receptor beta chain sequence, with context. This specimen belongs to a study of beta chain features in type 1 diabetes. Since all of the isolated RNA was reverse transcribed, expressed TCRB transcripts were what got sequenced. Sequencing used immunoSEQ multiplex PCR; TCRdb keeps in-frame clones, though not all of them. This table has under 200,000 clones, approximately 9.1% appearing once. Germline loops: CDR1 SGHTA, CDR2 FQGNSA. V gave up 7 bases and J gave up 2 bases, with 17 bases separating them. This CDR3 comprises 15 residues. Sequences were obtained from central memory CD4+ T cells from blood. This clonotype was sampled from a woman aged 18-30 years in good health. This chain links TRBV7-2 with TRBJ2-5; D is possibly TRBD2 (6 bases). CDR3 sequence: CASTVRAGRQETQYF. The CDR3 DNA is TGTGCCAGCACCGTAAGGGCGGGGCGACAAGAGACCCAGTACTTC.